The 6 T cell receptor beta chains below come from one sample, sequenced in a study of T cell changes during pregnancy in multiple sclerosis. Assay: immunoSEQ multiplex PCR; the TCRdb copy retains only in-frame clones and omits some. In the table there are 36,000 or so clones, about nine tenths of which are singletons. The sequencing here drew on CD8+ T cells from peripheral blood mononuclear cells, taken in the third trimester of pregnancy. Receptor source: a female donor with multiple sclerosis, enrolled in a pregnancy study.

The chain has TRBV12-5 and TRBJ2-5; possibly TRBD1 for D (6 bases). V lost 6 bases, J lost 9 bases, and 29 bases lay in between. This CDR3 is 17 amino acids long. Germline loops: CDR1 LGHNT, CDR2 FRNRAP. CDR3 DNA: TGTGCTAGTGGCCCAACATATCCGGTGAGACAGGAGGCTTCCCAGTACTTC. Its protein product is CASGPTYPVRQEASQYF.

CDR3 bases: TGTGCCAGCAGCTCCGACAGGGGGGTCTCCTACGAGCAGTACTTC. The encoded protein is CASSSDRGVSYEQYF. The chain joins TRBV7-8 to TRBJ2-7; 9 nucleotides match TRBD1. This CDR3 contains 15 residues. Per germline, CDR1 SGHVS and CDR2 FQNEAQ. V shed 4 bases and J 0 bases; nucleotides not matched to a gene: 4.

The chain recombines TRBV27 with TRBJ1-5; D uncertain. This CDR3 has 15 residues. Germline lookup yields CDR1 MNHEY and CDR2 SMNVEV (reference sequence). Trimming left V 5 bases short and J 0 bases short, with 11 bases between. In DNA form, the CDR3 reads TGTGCCAGCAGTGAAGGAGACTATAGCAATCAGCCCCAGCATTTT. Translation: CASSEGDYSNQPQHF.

This clone has a handful of counts. The chain is built from TRBV20-1 and TRBJ1-1; D remains ambiguous. Germline V gene data show CDR1 as DFQATT and CDR2 as SNEGSKA (reference sequence). Trimming took 3 bases from V and 10 from J, leaving 9 bases between them. The CDR3 runs 10 residues. The CDR3 DNA reads TGCAGTGCTAGCGGTGGAGCAGCTTTCTTT. It specifies CSASGGAAFF.

The V call is TRBV27, the J call TRBJ2-7; TRBD2 matches at 9 bases. The V and J ends lost 5 bases and 3 bases, in that order; junction bases with no gene match: 5. The CDR3 consists of 14 residues. Germline CDR1 is MNHEY and CDR2 is SMNVEV (reference sequence). The chain's CDR3 is CASSPGSGSYEQYF. Here the CDR3 DNA reads TGTGCCAGCAGTCCTGGTAGCGGGAGCTACGAGCAGTACTTC.

V and J are TRBV4-3 and TRBJ2-5; weak D call: TRBD2 (5 bases). Germline V gene lookup returns CDR1 LGHNA and CDR2 YSLEER. The CDR3 is made up of 13 amino acids. The V and J ends lost 1 base and 4 bases respectively, with 7 bases between them. In nucleotides, the CDR3 is TGCGCCAGCAGCCAAGGTGAGGGAGAGACCCAGTACTTC. This encodes CASSQGEGETQYF.